The entry below gives a single T cell receptor (beta chain) sequence along with its context. This clonotype was found a few times. No cognate antigen has been identified for it. Base qualities are not provided; no much larger clone lies one nucleotide away. Interpreted using the paper, the treatment or condition label stands for: allogeneic hematopoietic cell transplantation with graft depleted of TCRalphabeta T cells and CD19 B cells. TCRalphabeta/CD19-depleted allogeneic hematopoietic cell grafts were given to the transplant recipients, all of whom were children. Deletion took 6 bases off V and 5 bases off J, with a span of 13 bases between the germline ends. CDR1 and CDR2 (MNHNS, SASEGT) derive from the germline V gene. The CDR3 runs 14 residues from the cysteine to the phenylalanine. Of all the DNA, just the CDR3 is kept, 42 bases in frame from base 1. The record originates from a study of T-cell reconstitution after alpha-beta-depleted transplantation in children (dated by TCRdb to the mid-2010s). Background for the entire study: T-cell immune reconstitution after TCRalphabeta/CD19-depleted allogeneic hematopoietic cell transplantation in children was quantitatively tracked in the study by means of TCR repertoire profiling. Beyond this particular receptor, the publication reports: About two months after transplant, the apparently early recovery of alphabetaT-cell counts reportedly depended on just several hundred clones that had expanded rapidly and came from non-depleted graft cells. Over subsequent months, a decline in hyperexpanded clone frequencies was noted, and after one year, T-cell counts and TCRbeta diversity were mostly ascribed to newly produced T cells. In some patients, high TCRbeta diversity at day 60 was attributed to recipient T cells and intrathymic progenitors that had survived conditioning.

Library construction relied on PCR. TCRdb lists the instrument as Illumina HiSeq 2500. Molecular barcoding was employed in the preparation of TCR libraries, with unique molecular identifiers being used to normalize TCRbeta repertoire quantification. TCRdb's own reprocessing of the public reads used fastp at Q25 and MiXCR and kept productive beta chains. When rows share a CDR3 protein, they turn into one entry using the most common DNA and genes. This sample is represented by approximately 1,000,000 distinct CDR3 sequences; about 29% of them were singletons. Jointly, the top ten make up about 28% of the sample.

The starting material was PBMCs, mostly from graft donor cells, obtained 360 days after TCRalphabeta/CD19-depleted stem cell transplant. The clonotype comes from a boy under two years old who had a stem cell transplant for SCID, so the T cells may come from the graft donor. The chain employs TRBV6-1 and TRBJ2-2; the best D guess is TRBD1, with 5 bases matching. Here the CDR3 is given as CASSPFDRTGELFF. The DNA is as follows: TGTGCCAGCAGCCCCTTCGACAGAACCGGGGAGCTGTTTTTT.